Presented here are 29 T cell receptor beta chains from one specimen sequenced in a study of beta chain features in type 1 diabetes. As every portion of the isolated RNA was reverse transcribed, the sequencing read expressed TCRB transcripts. Assay: immunoSEQ multiplex PCR; the TCRdb copy retains only in-frame clones and omits some. Of under 300,000 clones detected, about 26% appear once; the ten largest clones hold roughly 4.1%. Sequencing was carried out using central memory CD4+ T cells from blood. The source is a man aged 30 to 45 in good health.

In this sample, this clone turned up a few times. The chain combines TRBV6-6 with TRBJ2-1; a weak D match, TRBD2 (6 bases). The CDR3 is made up of 13 amino acids. Germline V lookup: CDR1 MNHNY, CDR2 SVGAGI (reference sequence). Trimming pared 6 bases from V and 9 bases from J, leaving 15 bases between. The CDR3 spells CASRTGSILEQFF. In DNA, the CDR3 is TGTGCCAGCAGAACCGGGAGTATTCTTGAGCAGTTCTTC.

This clone was recorded a few times. The chain combines TRBV6-6 with TRBJ2-7, with 9 bases aligning to TRBD2. Germline values: CDR1 MNHNY, CDR2 SVGAGI (reference sequence). CDR3 size: 13 residues. Germline trimming cut 7 bases from V and 2 bases from J; bases unmatched to any gene: 3. In DNA form, the CDR3 reads TGTGCCAGCATCGCGGGAGGGCCCTACGAGCAGTACTTC. Translation gives CASIAGGPYEQYF.

This clone appeared a few times. The rearrangement joins TRBV25-1 to TRBJ2-1, with TRBD1 matching over 9 bases. V lost 8 bases to trimming and J lost 5 bases; unmatched junction nucleotides: 10. Germline assignment: CDR1 MGHDK and CDR2 SYGVNS. The CDR3 extends over 15 amino acids. CDR3 sequence reads: CASSPSRDRDNEQFF. As DNA, the CDR3 is TGTGCCAGCTCACCAAGCCGGGACAGGGACAATGAGCAGTTCTTC.

This clone has only a few counts. J is TRBJ1-1 and V is TRBV7-2; 8 nucleotides match TRBD1. Germline CDR1 and CDR2: SGHTA and FQGNSA. The trim removed 8 bases at V and 0 bases at J, leaving 5 bases unmatched. CDR3 length: 14 residues. The CDR3 bases are TGTGCCAGCCGAAGGACAGGGTTGAACACTGAAGCTTTCTTT. As protein: CASRRTGLNTEAFF.

The gene calls are TRBV9 and TRBJ1-1; 9 nucleotides agree with TRBD1. The CDR3 has 15 amino acids. The germline gives CDR1 SGDLS, CDR2 YYNGEE. Unmatched junction bases numbered 4, after V lost 3 bases and J lost 1 base. The CDR3 region has the DNA TGTGCCAGCAGCGCACCGGGACAGGGGAACACTGAAGCTTTCTTT. Translating it yields CASSAPGQGNTEAFF.

With respect to this clone: Other nucleotide sequences from this sample produce the same CDR3. The V gene is TRBV6-5, the J gene TRBJ2-7; no firm D call. The CDR3 is 15 amino acids. Germline V gene data show CDR1 as MNHEY and CDR2 as SVGAGI. Between the trimmed V and J ends, which lost 0 bases and 4 bases, there was a span of 13 bases. The CDR3 coding sequence is TGTGCCAGCAGTTACTCGTCCCCGGGTGGGTACGAGCAGTACTTC. As protein: CASSYSSPGGYEQYF.

This chain links TRBV15 with TRBJ2-5; TRBD1 is a possible D gene (6 bases). Germline loops: CDR1 LNHNV, CDR2 YYDKDF (reference sequence). Trimming took off 3 bases at V and 5 bases at J, with 10 bases between the two ends. The CDR3 is 13 residues long. CDR3 nucleotides: TGTGCCACCAGCAGCCGGACAGCCGAGACCCAGTACTTC. Amino acids: CATSSRTAETQYF.

This clone was detected only a few times. The chain couples TRBV29-1 to TRBJ2-1; possibly TRBD1 for D (5 bases). Per the germline V gene, CDR1 is SQVTM and CDR2 is ANQGSEA. There are 13 residues in the CDR3. With 4 bases removed from V and 4 bases from J, the gap between germline ends came to 11 bases. The CDR3 DNA reads TGCAGCGTTGTCGGACAAAAGTACAATGAGCAGTTCTTC. Protein sequence: CSVVGQKYNEQFF.

This clone was counted a few times. V gene TRBV6-1 combines with J gene TRBJ2-1; D perhaps matches TRBD2 (5 bases). Per the germline V gene, CDR1 is MNHNS and CDR2 is SASEGT. The CDR3 has 13 amino acids. Trimming stripped 6 bases from V and 9 bases from J, with 15 bases between. This chain's CDR3 is CASRQTLAGEQFF. The CDR3 coding sequence is TGTGCCAGCAGACAAACGCTAGCAGGTGAGCAGTTCTTC.

This clone has more than one count but fewer than ten. The chain couples TRBV7-2 to TRBJ2-5; 8 bases are a match to TRBD2. This CDR3 has 15 residues. V lost 3 bases and J lost 4; bases outside the gene matches: 7. In germline, CDR1 is SGHTA, CDR2 FQGNSA. CDR3 in DNA: TGTGCCAGCAGCTTTAGGGGCCTAGCGGGAGAGACCCAGTACTTC. Its translation is CASSFRGLAGETQYF. Together with reference TRBV7-2 and TRBJ2-5, the CDR3 gives the full variable domain: GAGVSQSPSNKVTEKGKDVELRCDPISGHTALYWYRQSLGQGLEFLIYFQGNSAPDKSGLPSDRFSAERTGGSVSTLTIQRTQQEDSAVYLCASSFRGLAGETQYFGPGTRLLVL.

This clone was detected a few times. The genes are TRBV14 and TRBJ2-5; D not certain. With the DNA end fitting TRBJ2-7 better, the J assignment may be wrong. From germline, CDR1 is SGHDN and CDR2 FVKESK. The CDR3 length is 13 residues. CDR3 in amino acids: CASSQKLSYEQYF. As DNA, the CDR3 is TGTGCCAGCAGCCAGAAACTTTCCTACGAGCAGTACTTC.

The chain joins TRBV7-2 to TRBJ2-1; maybe TRBD2 (5 bases). Germline V gives CDR1 SGHTA, CDR2 FQGNSA. The CDR3 length is 11 residues. Between the trimmed V and J ends, which lost 5 bases and 13 bases, there was a span of 12 bases. For the CDR3, the DNA is TGTGCCAGCAGCCCCCGAGGGTATCAGTTCTTC. The encoded protein is CASSPRGYQFF.

The J gene is TRBJ2-5, the V gene TRBV15; no definite D call. The germline CDR1 and CDR2 sequences are LNHNV and YYDKDF (reference sequence). This CDR3 contains 11 residues. Trimming pared 1 base from V and 5 bases from J, leaving 2 bases between. The CDR3 DNA reads as TGTGCCACCAGCAGAGGCGAGACCCAGTACTTC. This codes for CATSRGETQYF.

Notes on this clone: This CDR3 is also generated by other DNA sequences in the sample. The CDR3 region is CASSPTLAGGSYEQYF. Written as DNA, the CDR3 is TGCGCCAGCAGTCCGACCCTAGCGGGGGGGTCCTACGAGCAGTACTTC. The chain couples TRBV5-1 to TRBJ2-7; the match to TRBD2 covers 12 bases. Germline CDR1 and CDR2: SGHRS and YFSETQ. This CDR3 is 16 amino acids long. Trimming removed 5 bases from V and 1 base from J; junction bases left unmatched: 7.

This clone was observed a handful of times. The chain joins TRBV27 to TRBJ2-5, with 7 positions matching TRBD1. This CDR3 region has 13 residues. The junction had 6 bases not matched to a gene; V was cut back by 6 bases and J by 5 bases. Germline values: CDR1 MNHEY, CDR2 SMNVEV (reference sequence). The CDR3: CASRQDRVETQYF. The CDR3 DNA sequence: TGTGCCAGCAGGCAAGACAGGGTTGAGACCCAGTACTTC.

This clone turned up a few times. The gene calls are TRBV19 and TRBJ1-2; D possibly corresponds to TRBD1 (6 bases). V was clipped by 5 bases and J by 7 bases, with 20 bases between them. Per the germline V gene, CDR1 is LNHDA and CDR2 is SQIVND (reference sequence). The CDR3 runs to 15 residues. CDR3: CASSATLGGRAGYTF. The CDR3 bases are TGTGCCAGTAGTGCAACCCTAGGGGGGCGCGCTGGCTACACCTTC.

This clone was detected ten times or more. V usage is TRBV7-9 and J usage is TRBJ2-3; no definite D call. The CDR3 is 12 amino acids. Germline V gene data show CDR1 as SEHNR and CDR2 as FQNEAQ (reference sequence). Trimming pared 0 bases from V and 6 bases from J, leaving 4 bases between. DNA of the CDR3: TGTGCCAGCAGCTTAGCGGAGGATACGCAGTATTTT. This encodes CASSLAEDTQYF.

This chain links TRBV2 with TRBJ2-3, with TRBD2 matching over 8 bases. Per the germline V gene, CDR1 is SNHLY and CDR2 is FYNNEI. The CDR3 contains 15 residues. Trimming removed 6 bases from V and 2 bases from J; junction bases left unmatched: 7. This CDR3 reads CASSGLAEDTDTQYF. CDR3 DNA sequence: TGTGCCAGCAGCGGACTAGCAGAAGACACAGATACGCAGTATTTT.

V and J are TRBV9 and TRBJ2-1; 7 bases map to TRBD2. The CDR3 sequence is 16 residues long. CDR1 is SGDLS, CDR2 YYNGEE, per germline. V was clipped by 4 bases and J by 3 bases; unmatched bases: 10. The CDR3 protein is CASSPGEGNFYNEQFF. The CDR3 DNA reads as TGTGCCAGCAGCCCGGGGGAGGGAAATTTCTACAATGAGCAGTTCTTC. The whole variable domain, remainder taken from reference TRBV9 and TRBJ2-1, is DSGVTQTPKHLITATGQRVTLRCSPRSGDLSVYWYQQSLDQGLQFLIQYYNGEERAKGNILERFSAQQFPDLHSELNLSSLELGDSALYFCASSPGEGNFYNEQFFGPGTRLTVL.

In this sample, this clone turned up a few times. This sequence joins TRBV4-3 and TRBJ2-3, with 7 bases aligning to TRBD1. With 3 bases clipped from V and 3 bases from J, the junction kept 3 bases outside the gene matches. The germline gives CDR1 LGHNA, CDR2 YSLEER. This CDR3 comprises 14 residues. The CDR3 DNA follows: TGCGCCAGCAGCCAGAGACAGGGAACAGATACGCAGTATTTT. This gives the protein CASSQRQGTDTQYF.

This clone has only a few counts. The chain joins TRBV29-1 to TRBJ2-7; 10 bases fit TRBD2. Germline V gene lookup returns CDR1 SQVTM and CDR2 ANQGSEA. This CDR3 is built from 13 residues. V shed 7 bases, J shed 3 bases, and the junction held 6 bases outside the gene matches. The CDR3 reads CSGGGLAIYEQYF. The CDR3 DNA is TGCAGCGGGGGGGGACTAGCGATCTACGAGCAGTACTTC.

This clone has at least ten counts. This rearrangement joins TRBV29-1 to TRBJ2-5; D might be TRBD1 or TRBD2, each matching 5 bases. V was trimmed by 6 bases and J by 2 bases, leaving 19 bases between them. The CDR3 has 15 residues. Germline V gene sequence: CDR1 SQVTM, CDR2 ANQGSEA. The CDR3 loop reads CSVLGRTFIQETQYF. CDR3 coding DNA: TGCAGCGTCCTGGGACGGACTTTTATTCAAGAGACCCAGTACTTC. Full variable domain (missing parts from reference TRBV29-1 and TRBJ2-5): SAVISQKPSRDICQRGTSLTIQCQVDSQVTMMFWYRQQPGQSLTLIATANQGSEATYESGFVIDKFPISRPNLTFSTLTVSNMSPEDSSIYLCSVLGRTFIQETQYFGPGTRLLVL.

The chain recombines TRBV5-1 with TRBJ2-5; 14 bases agree with TRBD2. Per germline, CDR1 SGHRS and CDR2 YFSETQ. The V and J ends lost 4 bases and 2 bases, in that order; junction bases with no gene match: 4. The CDR3 loop spans 16 amino acids. The CDR3 protein is CASSPGLAGGQETQYF. In DNA, the CDR3 is TGCGCCAGCAGCCCTGGACTAGCGGGGGGTCAAGAGACCCAGTACTTC. The full variable domain, its missing parts supplied by reference TRBV5-1 and TRBJ2-5, is KAGVTQTPRYLIKTRGQQVTLSCSPISGHRSVSWYQQTPGQGLQFLFEYFSETQRNKGNFPGRFSGRQFSNSRSEMNVSTLELGDSALYLCASSPGLAGGQETQYFGPGTRLLVL.

This clone was seen only a few times. CDR3 coding DNA: TGCAGCGTCATCACCCTAGAAAGGGGACGCACAGATACGCAGTATTTT. This sequence encodes CSVITLERGRTDTQYF. V and J are TRBV29-1 and TRBJ2-3; D is perhaps TRBD1 or TRBD2 (5 bases each). Trimming shortened V by 6 bases and J by 1 base, and 20 bases separated the two germline ends. The CDR3 spans 16 residues. Germline CDR1 is SQVTM and CDR2 is ANQGSEA.

The V and J genes are TRBV5-1 and TRBJ2-3; D is undetermined. Germline lookup yields CDR1 SGHRS and CDR2 YFSETQ. The CDR3 spans 12 residues. The V gene lost 2 bases and the J gene lost 4 bases, with 5 bases spanning the gap. CDR3 loop: CASSLRSDTQYF. The CDR3 DNA sequence: TGCGCCAGCAGCTTACGTTCAGATACGCAGTATTTT. Full variable domain (remainder filled in from reference TRBV5-1 and TRBJ2-3): KAGVTQTPRYLIKTRGQQVTLSCSPISGHRSVSWYQQTPGQGLQFLFEYFSETQRNKGNFPGRFSGRQFSNSRSEMNVSTLELGDSALYLCASSLRSDTQYFGPGTRLTVL.

About this clone itself: This CDR3 is also generated by other DNA sequences in the sample. J is TRBJ1-1 and V is TRBV7-2, with a possible D match to TRBD1 (6 bases). The CDR3 has 14 residues. The V end lost 6 bases, the J end lost 2 bases, and 13 bases lay between the germline ends. The V gene's germline CDR1 is SGHTA and CDR2 FQGNSA. This chain's CDR3 is CASRETGGNTEAFF. CDR3 DNA: TGTGCCAGCAGGGAGACAGGCGGCAACACTGAAGCTTTCTTT.

The V gene is TRBV20-1, the J gene TRBJ1-1; D not certain. Germline values: CDR1 DFQATT, CDR2 SNEGSKA (reference sequence). The CDR3 loop spans 11 amino acids. V shed 5 bases and J shed 5 bases, with 9 bases lying between them. CDR3 nucleotide sequence: TGCAGTGCTTCTCAGAAAACTGAAGCTTTCTTT. Translating it yields CSASQKTEAFF.

This clone was observed a few times. V usage is TRBV7-9 and J usage is TRBJ1-2, with D perhaps TRBD1 (6 bases). The CDR3 has 14 residues. Germline V gene lookup returns CDR1 SEHNR and CDR2 FQNEAQ (reference sequence). V was shortened by 5 bases and J by 2 bases, with 12 bases between the two germline ends. The CDR3 nucleotides are TGTGCCAGCAGCCCTCAACAGGGAAACTATGGCTACACCTTC. Its translation: CASSPQQGNYGYTF.

As to this clone: Other DNA sequences in the same sample also yield this CDR3. The chain has TRBV30 and TRBJ2-5; D is perhaps TRBD1 (5 bases). V was pared by 4 bases and J by 5 bases, with 8 bases between. The CDR3 has 11 residues. CDR1 is GTSNPN and CDR2 is SVGIG in the germline V gene (reference sequence). The CDR3 here is CAWTGLETQYF. The DNA for the CDR3 is TGTGCCTGGACAGGGCTCGAGACCCAGTACTTC.